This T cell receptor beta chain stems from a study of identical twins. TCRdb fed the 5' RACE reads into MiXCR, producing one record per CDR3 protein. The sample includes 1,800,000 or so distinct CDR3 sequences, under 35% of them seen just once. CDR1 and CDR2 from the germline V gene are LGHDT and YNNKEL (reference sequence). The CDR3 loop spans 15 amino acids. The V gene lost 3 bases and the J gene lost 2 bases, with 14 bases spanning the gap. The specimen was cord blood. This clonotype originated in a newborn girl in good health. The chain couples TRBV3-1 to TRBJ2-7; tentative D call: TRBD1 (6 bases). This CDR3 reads CASSQAGTLTYEQYF. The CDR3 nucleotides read TGTGCCAGCAGCCAGGCCGGGACACTTACCTACGAGCAGTACTTC.